This TCR beta chain was captured by sequencing in a study of early T cells in non-severe SARS-CoV-2 infection. Whole-study context: Chains from this unsorted whole-blood bulk RNA could not be paired.

A few counts support this clonotype. As yet, its antigen is unknown. Molecules of cDNA were individually given unique molecular identifiers that were attached to them. One entry per CDR3 protein results from TCRdb running MiXCR on the 5' RACE reads. The table shows 70,000 to 85,000 distinct CDR3 sequences, with 9.5% to 13% occurring only once. Regarding the study as a whole: In VDJdb matching, anti-spike CD8 responses were favored while private and CD4 specificities went missing.

This sequence originates from an adult who was a healthcare worker with PCR-confirmed SARS-CoV-2 infection or an uninfected control (not recorded which). The sample taken for sequencing was whole blood.

For the CDR3, the DNA is TGTGCCACCAGTGATTTGTCTCAGGGCGATGAGCAGTTCTTC. This encodes CATSDLSQGDEQFF. This chain uses TRBV24-1 with TRBJ2-1; TRBD1 might be the D (5 bases). The germline V and J ends were trimmed by 0 bases and 8 bases, with 10 bases remaining between them. Germline loops: CDR1 KGHDR, CDR2 SFDVKD. The CDR3 is 14 residues long.